The 23 T cell receptor beta chains given below trace back to one sample, sequenced in a study of shared clonotypes between healthy human individuals. The data were produced by immunoSEQ multiplex PCR, yet TCRdb's version contains in-frame clones alone and is incomplete. This table holds hundreds of thousands of clones, 75% to 85% found once. Sequencing used PBMCs. These receptors were obtained from a woman between 40 and 50 years old in good health. Some clones in this sample may be carry-over from other donors' samples.

The V and J genes are TRBV7-2 and TRBJ2-7; D assignment may be TRBD1 or TRBD2 (7 bases each). This CDR3 has 15 amino acids. Between the trimmed V and J ends, which lost 3 bases and 0 bases, there was a span of 12 bases. Germline values: CDR1 SGHTA, CDR2 FQGNSA. CDR3 region: CASSFGRGLSYEQYF. The CDR3 coding sequence is TGTGCCAGCAGCTTTGGGAGGGGGCTCTCCTACGAGCAGTACTTC.

This chain links TRBV5-5 with TRBJ2-7, with D uncertain. This CDR3 has 15 residues. Germline CDR1 SGHKS, CDR2 YYEKEE (reference sequence). The V and J ends lost 0 bases and 1 base respectively, with 11 bases between them. As DNA, the CDR3 is TGTGCCAGCAGCTTGGAGGAGCAAACTTCCTACGAGCAGTACTTC. This gives the protein CASSLEEQTSYEQYF.

This chain links TRBV4-3 with TRBJ1-1, with D possibly being TRBD1 (5 bases). This CDR3 is built from 16 residues. V dropped 2 bases and J dropped 3 bases, with 16 bases sitting between them. The germline CDR1 and CDR2 sequences are LGHNA and YSLEER. This CDR3 is CASSQRRGGVDTEAFF. In DNA, the CDR3 is TGCGCCAGCAGCCAACGCCGGGGAGGGGTGGACACTGAAGCTTTCTTT.

The chain is built from TRBV30 and TRBJ2-6; D gene uncertain. With 6 bases removed from V and 0 bases from J, the gap between germline ends came to 15 bases. CDR3 length: 16 residues. The V gene's germline CDR1 is GTSNPN and CDR2 SVGIG (reference sequence). The CDR3 loop reads CACLADLSSGANVLTF. DNA for the CDR3: TGTGCCTGCTTGGCGGACCTCAGCTCTGGGGCCAACGTCCTGACTTTC.

The V call is TRBV6-6, the J call TRBJ1-2, with unresolved D. The CDR3 runs 12 residues. Germline values: CDR1 MNHNY, CDR2 SVGAGI (reference sequence). The V gene lost 5 bases and the J gene lost 5 bases, with 9 bases spanning the gap. For the CDR3, the DNA is TGTGCCAGCAGTCCGGGAGCGTATGGCTACACCTTC. Translated, it gives CASSPGAYGYTF.

The CDR3 sequence: CATLDSTNYGYTF. The CDR3, as DNA: TGTGCCACCTTGGACAGCACTAACTATGGCTACACCTTC. The chain combines TRBV6-1 with TRBJ1-2; D may be TRBD1 (6 bases). Germline lookup yields CDR1 MNHNS and CDR2 SASEGT. V was cut by 10 bases and J by 0 bases, with 12 bases left in between. There are 13 residues in the CDR3.

The chain employs TRBV4-3 and TRBJ1-1; no reliable D call. V lost 1 base and J 1 base, leaving 10 bases between the germline ends. This CDR3 spans 15 amino acids. Per the germline V gene, CDR1 is LGHNA and CDR2 is YSLEER. The CDR3 DNA follows: TGCGCCAGCAGCCAAGTTTGGGCAGAGAACACTGAAGCTTTCTTT. This sequence encodes CASSQVWAENTEAFF.

The chain couples TRBV9 to TRBJ2-1; D is ambiguous. Trimming removed 0 bases at V and 0 bases at J, with 10 bases between. CDR1 is SGDLS and CDR2 is YYNGEE in the germline V gene. The CDR3 covers 16 residues. The DNA of the CDR3 is TGTGCCAGCAGCGTAGTTGACCATAACTCCTACAATGAGCAGTTCTTC. This codes for CASSVVDHNSYNEQFF.

In this sample, this clone turned up a few times. The rearrangement joins TRBV4-1 to TRBJ1-1; D may be TRBD1 (6 bases). V was clipped by 5 bases and J by 5 bases, with 15 bases between them. The germline V gene has CDR1 MGHRA and CDR2 YSYEKL. There are 14 residues in the CDR3. DNA for the CDR3: TGCGCCAGCAGCAACACAGGGCGTGGGACTGAAGCTTTCTTT. Amino acids: CASSNTGRGTEAFF.

The V and J genes are TRBV21-1 and TRBJ1-5; the table's D call, TRBD1, was not checked against the DNA. TRBV21-1 is assigned pseudogene status. The CDR3 runs to 16 residues. The CDR3, as DNA: TGTGCCAGCAGCACCCTTACCCACAGGGGCAATCAGCCCCAGCATTTT. Its translation: CASSTLTHRGNQPQHF.

The chain is built from TRBV19 and TRBJ2-3; perhaps D is TRBD1 or TRBD2 (6 bases each). Germline CDR1 reads LNHDA; CDR2 reads SQIVND (reference sequence). V lost 1 base and J lost 2, with 10 bases in between. The CDR3 covers 15 residues. Written as DNA, the CDR3 is TGTGCCAGTAGTATAGCGGCGGGACACACAGATACGCAGTATTTT. This sequence encodes CASSIAAGHTDTQYF. Combining the CDR3 with reference TRBV19 and TRBJ2-3 gives the whole variable domain DGGITQSPKYLFRKEGQNVTLSCEQNLNHDAMYWYRQDPGQGLRLIYYSQIVNDFQKGDIAEGYSVSREKKESFPLTVTSAQKNPTAFYLCASSIAAGHTDTQYFGPGTRLTVL.

This chain connects TRBV9 to TRBJ1-1; D is unclear. Per the germline V gene, CDR1 is SGDLS and CDR2 is YYNGEE. This CDR3 contains 13 residues. V dropped 0 bases and J dropped 0 bases, with 3 bases sitting between them. CDR3 DNA: TGTGCCAGCAGCGTAGACCTGAACACTGAAGCTTTCTTT. It yields the protein CASSVDLNTEAFF.

V and J are TRBV15 and TRBJ2-2, with 8 nucleotides matching TRBD1. CDR3 length: 17 amino acids. Trimming at V came to 2 bases and at J to 2 bases, leaving 7 bases not matched to a gene. Germline CDR1 LNHNV, CDR2 YYDKDF (reference sequence). In DNA form, the CDR3 reads TGTGCCACCAGCAGAATGCTCAGGGGGCCCAACACCGGGGAGCTGTTTTTT. It yields the protein CATSRMLRGPNTGELFF.

The chain links TRBV30 to TRBJ2-2; 10 positions agree with TRBD2. The CDR3 consists of 15 residues. The germline V gene encodes CDR1 GTSNPN and CDR2 SVGIG (reference sequence). V was pared by 2 bases and J by 4 bases, with 4 bases of the junction left unmatched. The CDR3 is CAWSWTSGLTGELFF. CDR3 DNA sequence: TGTGCCTGGAGTTGGACTAGCGGACTCACCGGGGAGCTGTTTTTT.

The chain carries TRBV2 and TRBJ2-1; a weak D match, TRBD2 (6 bases). V was cut by 6 bases and J by 13 bases, with 16 bases left in between. Looked up from germline, CDR1 is SNHLY and CDR2 is FYNNEI. This CDR3 is built from 12 residues. The CDR3 protein is CASRPREGLQFF. The CDR3, as DNA: TGTGCCAGCAGACCACGTGAGGGACTCCAGTTCTTC. Filled out from reference TRBV2 and TRBJ2-1, the complete variable domain reads EPEVTQTPSHQVTQMGQEVILRCVPISNHLYFYWYRQILGQKVEFLVSFYNNEISEKSEIFDDQFSVERPDGSNFTLKIRSTKLEDSAMYFCASRPREGLQFFGPGTRLTVL.

Comment on this clone: The junction and the germline gene differ at one end; a read error may be behind it. The chain employs TRBV7-7 and TRBJ1-3; D call uncertain. Germline lookup yields CDR1 SSHAT and CDR2 FNYEAQ (reference sequence). The length of the CDR3 is 15 residues. The CDR3 loop reads CASSPRPDAGNTIYF. The CDR3 DNA sequence: TGTGCTAGCAGCCCCCGACCGGATGCGGGAAACACCATATATTTT.

The CDR3 loop reads CASSESRVSLIPTQYF. The DNA of the CDR3 is TGTGCCAGCAGTGAATCCCGGGTTAGTTTAATCCCTACGCAGTATTTT. The genes are TRBV25-1 and TRBJ2-3; no firm D call. This CDR3 region has 16 residues. Trimming took 1 base from V and 8 from J, leaving 19 bases between them. Germline V gene sequence: CDR1 MGHDK, CDR2 SYGVNS.

The chain recombines TRBV27 with TRBJ2-4; 9 nucleotides match TRBD1. The ends lost 5 bases at V and 6 bases at J; junction bases unmatched: 11. Germline loops: CDR1 MNHEY, CDR2 SMNVEV (reference sequence). The CDR3 length is 16 residues. CDR3 loop: CASSKQGAEGGNIQYF. The CDR3 nucleotides are TGTGCCAGCAGTAAACAGGGGGCTGAGGGGGGAAACATTCAGTACTTC.

The chain carries TRBV30 and TRBJ1-4, with a weak D call TRBD1 (6 bases). V lost 5 bases and J lost 8, with 15 bases in between. The CDR3 spans 13 residues. The germline V gene has CDR1 GTSNPN and CDR2 SVGIG (reference sequence). As DNA, the CDR3 is TGTGCCTGGCAAAGGGGGTCTGGGGAAAAACTGTTTTTT. Encoded protein: CAWQRGSGEKLFF.

This clone was seen more than once but under ten times. The identical CDR3 is also encoded by other nucleotide sequences in the sample. V gene TRBV30 combines with J gene TRBJ2-7; D is perhaps TRBD1 (6 bases). V was shortened by 3 bases and J by 3 bases, with 9 bases between the two germline ends. This CDR3 has 12 residues. Germline CDR1 is GTSNPN and CDR2 is SVGIG (reference sequence). This chain's CDR3 is CAWSQQGYEQYF. Written as DNA, the CDR3 is TGTGCCTGGAGCCAACAGGGCTACGAGCAGTACTTC.

The chain employs TRBV7-6 and TRBJ1-4; TRBD1 is a possible D gene (6 bases). Germline values: CDR1 SGHVS, CDR2 FNYEAQ. The CDR3 runs 16 residues. V was trimmed by 1 base and J by 6 bases, leaving 15 bases between them. This chain's CDR3 is CASSLGRTEKDEKLFF. The CDR3, as DNA: TGTGCCAGCAGCTTAGGGCGGACAGAGAAGGATGAAAAACTGTTTTTT. Full variable domain (missing parts from reference TRBV7-6 and TRBJ1-4): GAGVSQSPRYKVTKRGQDVALRCDPISGHVSLYWYRQALGQGPEFLTYFNYEAQQDKSGLPNDRFSAERPEGSISTLTIQRTEQRDSAMYRCASSLGRTEKDEKLFFGSGTQLSVL.

V is TRBV2 and J is TRBJ2-7; 7 bases are a match to TRBD2. Germline V gives CDR1 SNHLY, CDR2 FYNNEI. CDR3 length equals 16 residues. The CDR3 bases are TGTGCGTTAACTAGGGGAAGAGCGGGACTGACCTACGAGCAGTACTTC. Translated: CALTRGRAGLTYEQYF. The variable domain in full, with the rest retrieved from reference TRBV2 and TRBJ2-7, is EPEVTQTPSHQVTQMGQEVILRCVPISNHLYFYWYRQILGQKVEFLVSFYNNEISEKSEIFDDQFSVERPDGSNFTLKIRSTKLEDSAMYFCALTRGRAGLTYEQYFGPGTRLTVT.

This clone was seen a few times. This chain uses TRBV11-2 with TRBJ1-1, with no clear D. This CDR3 has 12 amino acids. Germline CDR1 SGHAT, CDR2 FQNNGV. With 5 bases removed from V and 7 bases from J, the gap between germline ends came to 11 bases. The CDR3 is CASSAIRVEAFF. The CDR3 bases are TGTGCCAGCAGCGCTATTAGGGTTGAAGCTTTCTTT.